Each of the 19 T cell receptor beta chains below was sequenced from the same sample in a study of blood T cell repertoires in COVID-19. The repertoire was sequenced with immunoSEQ multiplex PCR; TCRdb's copy has only in-frame clones and lacks some. The sample yields approximately 360,000 clones, roughly four fifths seen once. Sequenced input: PBMCs or T cells enriched from blood (not recorded which). The receptors here all came from a woman aged 45-65 years who had recovered from COVID-19.

The CDR3 is CSALPGGNRNTEAFF. The CDR3 DNA follows: TGCAGCGCTCTTCCTGGGGGGAATCGGAACACTGAAGCTTTCTTT. The J gene is TRBJ1-1, the V gene TRBV29-1; a weak D match, TRBD1 (5 bases). Germline CDR1 is SQVTM and CDR2 is ANQGSEA. This CDR3 is built from 15 residues. V lost 7 bases to trimming and J lost 1 base, with 19 bases between them.

The CDR3 bases are TGTGCCAGCAGTGCATTGACTCGAAAAGACCGGAACACTGAAGCTTTCTTT. As protein: CASSALTRKDRNTEAFF. The chain recombines TRBV6-2 or TRBV6-3 with TRBJ1-1, with unresolved D. Germline V CDR1 and CDR2: MNHEY, SVGEGT. Trimming removed 5 bases from V and 1 base from J, with 20 bases in between. There are 17 residues in the CDR3.

This sequence joins TRBV5-1 and TRBJ1-1, with TRBD1 as a possible D gene (6 bases). The CDR3 extends over 15 amino acids. Trimming cost V 5 bases and J 1 base, with 15 bases left between them. The germline gives CDR1 SGHRS, CDR2 YFSETQ. CDR3 DNA sequence: TGCGCCAGCAGTTCACGAGGACAGCAGAACACTGAAGCTTTCTTT. It encodes CASSSRGQQNTEAFF.

The V gene is TRBV6-5, the J gene TRBJ1-2; 7 nucleotides line up with TRBD1. The CDR3 has 16 amino acids. The germline CDR1 and CDR2 sequences are MNHEY and SVGAGI. Trimming took 4 bases from V and 3 from J; bases not matched to a gene: 11. This chain's CDR3 is CASSLTLGGLDYGYTF. In DNA form, the CDR3 reads TGTGCCAGCAGTTTAACCCTAGGGGGCTTGGACTATGGCTACACCTTC.

The chain combines TRBV6-5 with TRBJ1-5; D possibly corresponds to TRBD1 (5 bases). The ends were cut back, 10 bases at V and 15 bases at J, with 22 bases in the middle. Germline V gene lookup returns CDR1 MNHEY and CDR2 SVGAGI. The CDR3 is made up of 12 amino acids. CDR3: CATTEPRQQPHF. Written as DNA, the CDR3 is TGTGCCACCACGGAACCAAGACAGCAACCGCATTTT.

V is TRBV2 and J is TRBJ2-7; TRBD1 aligns across 9 bases. The J segment lost 6 bases and the V segment lost 0 bases, leaving 6 bases of the junction unmatched. CDR3 length: 15 amino acids. CDR1 SNHLY and CDR2 FYNNEI come from the germline V gene. The CDR3 region is CASSEARDRVSEQYF. The CDR3 coding sequence is TGTGCCAGCAGTGAAGCTCGGGACAGGGTCTCCGAGCAGTACTTC.

Worth noting for this clone: At one end the junction does not follow the germline gene, possibly because of a read error. V and J are TRBV6-5 and TRBJ1-3; tentative D call: TRBD1 (5 bases). The V gene's germline CDR1 is MNHEY and CDR2 SVGAGI. The CDR3 loop spans 15 amino acids. The CDR3 region is CASSPLRQPGNTIYF. The CDR3 DNA follows: TGTGCCAGCAGCCCCTTAAGACAGCCTGGGAACACCATATATTTT.

The chain couples TRBV27 to TRBJ1-5; D unclear. This CDR3 comprises 15 residues. Trimming cost V 2 bases and J 2 bases, with 10 bases left between them. Germline V CDR1 and CDR2: MNHEY, SMNVEV (reference sequence). As DNA, the CDR3 is TGTGCCAGCAGTTTAGAGTGGGCAGGCAATCAGCCCCAGCATTTT. Translating gives CASSLEWAGNQPQHF.

The chain carries TRBV3-1 (or the pseudogene TRBV3-2) and TRBJ2-7; 10 positions agree with TRBD2. Per the germline V gene, CDR1 is LGHDT and CDR2 is YNNKEL (reference sequence). J lost 1 base, V lost 1 base, and 7 bases had no gene match. This CDR3 region has 17 residues. The CDR3 DNA reads as TGTGCCAGCAGCCAAGCCCCCCCTAGCGGGGGTTCCTACGAGCAGTACTTC. This encodes CASSQAPPSGGSYEQYF.

The V and J genes are TRBV11-2 and TRBJ1-1; no definite D call. Germline V CDR1 and CDR2: SGHAT, FQNNGV. V was shortened by 0 bases and J by 6 bases, with 11 bases between the two germline ends. The CDR3 covers 14 residues. The DNA for the CDR3 is TGTGCCAGCAGCTTAGAATACCGGGGAGCTGAAGCTTTCTTT. Protein: CASSLEYRGAEAFF.

In nucleotides, the CDR3 is TGTGCCACCATGATTGGTATACGGGGTGGGTACAATGAGCAGTTCTTC. This sequence encodes CATMIGIRGGYNEQFF. The chain links TRBV10-3 to TRBJ2-1; D may be TRBD2 (5 bases). CDR1 is ENHRY, CDR2 SYGVKD, per germline. This CDR3 has 16 amino acids. The V and J ends lost 10 bases and 4 bases respectively, with 23 bases between them.

The chain links TRBV15 to TRBJ2-1; 15 bases are shared with TRBD2. J was trimmed by 2 bases and V by 5 bases; bases with no gene match: 7. The CDR3 totals 18 residues. Germline values: CDR1 LNHNV, CDR2 YYDKDF (reference sequence). For the CDR3, the DNA is TGTGCCACCAGCCTCGGACTAGCGGGGGGGGGACCCTACAATGAGCAGTTCTTC. This codes for CATSLGLAGGGPYNEQFF.

The J gene is TRBJ1-2, the V gene TRBV9, with D perhaps matching TRBD1 (5 bases). V gave up 3 bases and J gave up 7 bases, with 7 bases separating them. Germline CDR1 SGDLS, CDR2 YYNGEE. The CDR3 covers 11 residues. CDR3 loop: CASSAGSGYTF. The CDR3 DNA follows: TGTGCCAGCAGCGCAGGGTCTGGCTACACCTTC.

The CDR3 coding sequence is TGCGGGACAACCGGCGCCTTAGGCTACACCTTC. As protein: CGTTGALGYTF. The V call is TRBV29-1, the J call TRBJ1-2, with D possibly matching TRBD1 (6 bases). CDR3 size: 11 residues. The germline CDR1 and CDR2 sequences are SQVTM and ANQGSEA.

The rearrangement joins TRBV7-2 to TRBJ1-3; possibly TRBD1 for D (5 bases). The CDR3 totals 18 residues. V was trimmed by 1 base and J by 2 bases, leaving 18 bases between them. Germline lookup yields CDR1 SGHTA and CDR2 FQGNSA. CDR3 nucleotide sequence: TGTGCCAGCAGCTTAGTACGCCCGGGGGATTGGACTGGAAACACCATATATTTT. Protein sequence: CASSLVRPGDWTGNTIYF.

In its sample, this clone was seen a few times. This chain connects TRBV3-1 (or the pseudogene TRBV3-2) to TRBJ2-1; 8 bases match TRBD2. The V gene end was trimmed by 4 bases and the J gene end by 3 bases; junction bases not matched to a gene: 5. The CDR3 contains 15 residues. Germline V gene lookup returns CDR1 LGHDT and CDR2 YNNKEL (reference sequence). CDR3 region: CASSPSGTSYNEQFF. CDR3 DNA: TGTGCCAGCAGCCCTTCCGGGACTAGCTACAATGAGCAGTTCTTC.

The V and J genes are TRBV7-9 and TRBJ1-4; maybe TRBD1 (5 bases). Germline loops: CDR1 SEHNR, CDR2 FQNEAQ (reference sequence). The CDR3 has 14 residues. Trimming took off 5 bases at V and 4 bases at J, with 11 bases between the two ends. CDR3 amino acids: CASSRDGSNEKLFF. The DNA for the CDR3 is TGTGCCAGCAGCCGGGACGGGAGTAATGAAAAACTGTTTTTT.

This chain joins TRBV5-1 and TRBJ1-1; D ambiguous. Germline CDR1 SGHRS, CDR2 YFSETQ. This CDR3 contains 16 residues. V dropped 4 bases and J dropped 5 bases, with 21 bases sitting between them. The CDR3 DNA sequence: TGCGCCAGCAGCCTGGATGGGTCGGGGTCGCAAACTGAAGCTTTCTTT. It yields the protein CASSLDGSGSQTEAFF.

V is TRBV19 and J is TRBJ1-5, with a weak D call TRBD1 (6 bases). V shed 5 bases and J shed 4 bases, with 15 bases lying between them. The CDR3 extends over 15 amino acids. Germline V gives CDR1 LNHDA, CDR2 SQIVND (reference sequence). Written as DNA, the CDR3 is TGTGCCAGTAGTCAGGGCAGGGGCCGGAATCAGCCCCAGCATTTT. Translation: CASSQGRGRNQPQHF. Full variable domain (remainder filled in from reference TRBV19 and TRBJ1-5): DGGITQSPKYLFRKEGQNVTLSCEQNLNHDAMYWYRQDPGQGLRLIYYSQIVNDFQKGDIAEGYSVSREKKESFPLTVTSAQKNPTAFYLCASSQGRGRNQPQHFGDGTRLSIL.